The 16 T cell receptor beta chains below all came from one sample that was sequenced in a study of T cell responses to AZD1222 COVID-19 vaccine (dated by TCRdb to about 2021). The time point tag for this specimen amounts to: baseline before first vaccination. Library preparation was by the immunoSEQ multiplex PCR assay. As stored in TCRdb, this immuneACCESS dataset retains in-frame rearrangements with V and J assigned. A fraction of the clones does not appear; measured against another copy, unresolved V genes explain less than half of the discrepancy, and the remainder lacks a known reason. Counted in this sample were roughly 75,000 clones; about 83% of them appeared once. The biggest ten clones account for 9.8% of the sample. The material was peripheral blood, obtained on day 0 of AZD1222 vaccination. The receptors come from an adult in good health.

V gene TRBV18 combines with J gene TRBJ1-3, with D perhaps TRBD1 (5 bases). The ends were cut back, 3 bases at V and 4 bases at J, with 13 bases in the middle. Looked up from germline, CDR1 is KGHSH and CDR2 is LQKENI. This CDR3 has 15 amino acids. CDR3 in DNA: TGTGCCAGCTCACCGGACATTTTGGGGGGAAACACCATATATTTT. This translates into CASSPDILGGNTIYF. Based on the CDR3 plus reference TRBV18 and TRBJ1-3, the full variable domain is NAGVMQNPRHLVRRRGQEARLRCSPMKGHSHVYWYRQLPEEGLKFMVYLQKENIIDESGMPKERFSAEFPKEGPSILRIQQVVRGDSAAYFCASSPDILGGNTIYFGEGSWLTVV.

This chain connects TRBV28 to TRBJ1-2; D may be TRBD1 (5 bases). Trimming took 0 bases from V and 0 from J, leaving 8 bases between them. Germline values: CDR1 MDHEN, CDR2 SYDVKM. CDR3 size: 15 residues. In DNA, the CDR3 is TGTGCCAGCAGTTTATGGGGGGGAACTAACTATGGCTACACCTTC. Translation gives CASSLWGGTNYGYTF.

This chain joins TRBV7-9 and TRBJ1-6; 10 bases fit TRBD1. CDR3 length: 14 residues. In germline, CDR1 is SEHNR, CDR2 FQNEAQ (reference sequence). V lost 7 bases and J lost 8; bases outside the gene matches: 5. This chain's CDR3 is CASNLGQGDSPLHF. The CDR3 DNA reads TGTGCCAGCAACCTCGGACAGGGGGATTCACCCCTCCACTTT. Full variable domain (missing parts from reference TRBV7-9 and TRBJ1-6): DTGVSQNPRHKITKRGQNVTFRCDPISEHNRLYWYRQTLGQGPEFLTYFQNEAQLEKSRLLSDRFSAERPKGSFSTLEIQRTEQGDSAMYLCASNLGQGDSPLHFGNGTRLTVT.

The CDR3 spells CASSLGSGQLGETQYF. The CDR3, as DNA: TGTGCCAGCAGCTTAGGGTCAGGGCAGCTAGGAGAGACCCAGTACTTC. The genes are TRBV7-2 and TRBJ2-5, with a possible D match to TRBD1 (5 bases). CDR1 and CDR2 from the germline V gene are SGHTA and FQGNSA. The CDR3 totals 16 residues. The V end was cut by 1 base, the J end by 4 bases, with 16 bases between.

This clone was picked up one time. The J gene is TRBJ2-2, the V gene TRBV4-1, with a tentative D call TRBD2 (6 bases). Germline V gene lookup returns CDR1 MGHRA and CDR2 YSYEKL. V was cut by 3 bases and J by 4 bases, with 9 bases left in between. This CDR3 is 14 amino acids long. CDR3 DNA sequence: TGCGCCAGCAGCCAGGCGGGGACCACCGGGGAGCTGTTTTTT. Protein product: CASSQAGTTGELFF.

V is TRBV7-3 and J is TRBJ2-2; TRBD2 matches 7 bases. From germline, CDR1 is SGHTA and CDR2 FQGTGA. V shed 4 bases and J 4 bases; nucleotides not matched to a gene: 12. The CDR3 is 17 residues long. The CDR3 coding sequence is TGTGCCAGCAGCTCCACCCTCGTGCCGGGGGGCACCGGGGAGCTGTTTTTT. It yields the protein CASSSTLVPGGTGELFF.

The chain uses TRBV15 and TRBJ2-5; no clear D gene. CDR1 and CDR2 (germline): LNHNV, YYDKDF (reference sequence). Trimming stripped 0 bases from V and 4 bases from J, with 9 bases between. The CDR3 runs to 14 residues. For the CDR3, the DNA is TGTGCCACCAGCAGAGATTGGAGTCCAGAGACCCAGTACTTC. Residues: CATSRDWSPETQYF. The whole variable domain, remainder taken from reference TRBV15 and TRBJ2-5, is DAMVIQNPRYQVTQFGKPVTLSCSQTLNHNVMYWYQQKSSQAPKLLFHYYDKDFNNEADTPDNFQSRRPNTSFCFLDIRSPGLGDTAMYLCATSRDWSPETQYFGPGTRLLVL.

V usage is TRBV4-2 and J usage is TRBJ2-6; 8 bases line up with TRBD1. This CDR3 is built from 20 residues. V shed 4 bases and J 0 bases; nucleotides not matched to a gene: 14. Germline V gene lookup returns CDR1 LGHNA and CDR2 YNFKEQ. The CDR3 reads CASSPTGTGGPTSGANVLTF. Here the CDR3 DNA reads TGTGCCAGCAGCCCGACCGGGACAGGAGGCCCAACCTCTGGGGCCAACGTCCTGACTTTC.

The chain has TRBV6-2 or TRBV6-3 and TRBJ1-2; tentatively, D is TRBD1 (6 bases). Germline assignment: CDR1 MNHEY and CDR2 SVGEGT. The V end lost 5 bases, the J end lost 5 bases, and 15 bases lay between the germline ends. The CDR3 length is 14 residues. The CDR3 DNA reads as TGTGCCAGCAGTACACTTCGGCAGGGGTATGGCTACACCTTC. Its translation is CASSTLRQGYGYTF.

This rearrangement joins TRBV12-3 or TRBV12-4 to TRBJ1-1; the match to TRBD1 covers 7 bases. V lost 6 bases, J lost 4 bases, and 5 bases stayed unmatched. This CDR3 is 13 amino acids long. The CDR3, as DNA: TGTGCCAGCAGGACTGCAGGGGGCACTGAAGCTTTCTTT. It translates to CASRTAGGTEAFF.

The chain carries TRBV7-3 and TRBJ1-5, with 10 bases that match TRBD1. The V gene's germline CDR1 is SGHTA and CDR2 FQGTGA. V dropped 5 bases and J dropped 5; count of bases not matched to a gene: 3. This CDR3 spans 14 amino acids. CDR3 nucleotides: TGTGCCAGCAGCAATGGACAGGGGGATCAGCCCCAGCATTTT. This gives the protein CASSNGQGDQPQHF.

The rearrangement links TRBV20-1 to TRBJ2-3, with D unclear. Germline CDR1 is DFQATT and CDR2 is SNEGSKA (reference sequence). Between the trimmed V and J ends, which lost 3 bases and 2 bases, there was a span of 3 bases. The CDR3 loop spans 11 amino acids. CDR3 bases: TGCAGTGCTAGGGCCACAGATACGCAGTATTTT. Residues: CSARATDTQYF.

The chain is built from TRBV7-2 and TRBJ1-4; possibly TRBD1 for D (5 bases). The V end lost 6 bases, the J end lost 0 bases, and 11 bases lay between the germline ends. The CDR3 has 15 amino acids. CDR1 and CDR2 from the germline V gene are SGHTA and FQGNSA. The CDR3 DNA is TGTGCCAGCAGAACGGGGCCCTCAACTAATGAAAAACTGTTTTTT. The encoded protein is CASRTGPSTNEKLFF.

The rearrangement joins TRBV12-3 or TRBV12-4 to TRBJ1-5; tentatively, D is TRBD1 (5 bases). V was shortened by 3 bases and J by 5 bases, with 8 bases between the two germline ends. The CDR3 length is 13 residues. The CDR3 region has the DNA TGTGCCAGCAGTTTTCAAGGGGATCAGCCCCAGCATTTT. Encoded protein: CASSFQGDQPQHF.

J is TRBJ2-6 and V is TRBV5-1; 8 positions match TRBD1. From germline, CDR1 is SGHRS and CDR2 YFSETQ. This CDR3 is built from 15 residues. Germline trimming cut 8 bases from V and 0 bases from J; bases unmatched to any gene: 4. CDR3 amino acids: CASRTGSSGANVLTF. CDR3 in DNA: TGCGCCAGTCGGACAGGGAGCTCTGGGGCCAACGTCCTGACTTTC.

The chain uses TRBV5-4 and TRBJ2-7; 8 nucleotides agree with TRBD2. The CDR3 length is 15 residues. The junction had 3 bases not matched to a gene; V was cut back by 1 base and J by 0 bases. From germline, CDR1 is SGHNT and CDR2 YYREEE (reference sequence). In nucleotides, the CDR3 is TGTGCCAGCAGCTTGACTAGCGGATTCTCCTACGAGCAGTACTTC. It yields the protein CASSLTSGFSYEQYF.